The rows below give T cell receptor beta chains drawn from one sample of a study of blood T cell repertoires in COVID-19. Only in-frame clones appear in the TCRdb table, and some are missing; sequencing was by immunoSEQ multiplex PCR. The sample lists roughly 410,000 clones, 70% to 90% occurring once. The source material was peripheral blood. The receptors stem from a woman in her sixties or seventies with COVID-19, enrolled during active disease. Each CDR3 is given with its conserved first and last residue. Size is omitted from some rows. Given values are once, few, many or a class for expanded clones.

CDR3aa: CASSSSSGGQGATQYF
v_gene: TRBV19
j_gene: TRBJ2-5
abundance: once

CDR3aa: CASSLAVRGPGEQYF
v_gene: TRBV5-6
j_gene: TRBJ2-7
abundance: NA

CDR3aa: CASSFSGAGANVLTF
v_gene: TRBV5-5
j_gene: TRBJ2-6
abundance: NA

CDR3aa: CASSPRGRNTEAFF
v_gene: TRBV4-2
j_gene: TRBJ1-1
abundance: NA

CDR3aa: CASIYRTDNSPLHF
v_gene: TRBV2
j_gene: TRBJ1-6
abundance: NA

CDR3aa: CASSSTESYEQYF
v_gene: TRBV7-9
j_gene: TRBJ2-7
abundance: many

CDR3aa: CASSTGPGTVYEQYF
v_gene: TRBV5-4
j_gene: TRBJ2-7
abundance: NA

CDR3aa: CASNRGPEANYGYTF
v_gene: TRBV19
j_gene: TRBJ1-2
abundance: NA

CDR3aa: CASSFRDTPDEQYF
v_gene: TRBV7-8
j_gene: TRBJ2-7
abundance: NA

CDR3aa: CASRESGGEIGELFF
v_gene: TRBV6-6
j_gene: TRBJ2-2
abundance: NA

CDR3aa: CASSPGHLYNSPLHF
v_gene: TRBV9
j_gene: TRBJ1-6
abundance: NA

CDR3aa: CASSPPYSSGGQETQYF
v_gene: TRBV5-1
j_gene: TRBJ2-5
abundance: NA

CDR3aa: CASSLGRGDGYTF
v_gene: TRBV7-3
j_gene: TRBJ1-2
abundance: few

CDR3aa: CASSQSTGNYGYTF
v_gene: TRBV4-1
j_gene: TRBJ1-2
abundance: NA

CDR3aa: CASSLVPRGLGNSPLHF
v_gene: TRBV7-2
j_gene: TRBJ1-6
abundance: NA

CDR3aa: CASSLNPGGQPQHF
v_gene: TRBV7-3
j_gene: TRBJ1-5
abundance: once

CDR3aa: CASRSGTSNAEAFF
v_gene: TRBV19
j_gene: TRBJ1-1
abundance: NA

CDR3aa: CASSDPRGSPYEQYF
v_gene: TRBV9
j_gene: TRBJ2-7
abundance: NA

CDR3aa: CASSAGGSGNTIYF
v_gene: TRBV19
j_gene: TRBJ1-3
abundance: NA

CDR3aa: CASSYGPVRPEAFF
v_gene: TRBV6-5
j_gene: TRBJ1-1
abundance: NA